One T cell receptor beta chain is described in this entry. Its antigen is unidentified. The protocol was immunoSEQ multiplex PCR, while the TCRdb copy is restricted to in-frame clones and leaves out a portion. This sample has around 30,000 clones; about 70% occur once, and the top ten carry 12%. Before sequencing, viral peptide pools were used by the ViraFEST assay to expand antigen-specific CD4+ T cells. Upon completion of about ten days in culture, CD4+ T cells were isolated. Either the BNT162b2 or mRNA-1273 vaccine was given to participants in two doses. The data derive from a study of vaccination effects on CD4 cells after COVID-19. There are 14 residues in the CDR3. Germline lookup yields CDR1 LNHDA and CDR2 SQIVND (reference sequence). Trimming removed 8 bases from V and 3 bases from J; junction bases left unmatched: 7.

Sequenced here: CD4+ T cells from PBMCs cultured with HCoV-229E spike peptides, sampled after COVID-19 vaccination. This sequence was found in a human donor who received a COVID-19 vaccine. V and J are TRBV19 and TRBJ2-5; TRBD2 matches 9 bases. The CDR3: CASSRTSAKETQYF. Written as DNA, the CDR3 is TGTGCCAGTTCCCGGACTAGCGCTAAAGAGACCCAGTACTTC.